The next 31 T cell receptor beta chains were all read from a single sample in a study of T cell responses to AZD1222 COVID-19 vaccine. Here immunoSEQ multiplex PCR was the method, and the copy in TCRdb shows in-frame clones only, minus some. In the table there are 45,000 to 70,000 clones, roughly 90% of which are singletons. Sequences were derived from peripheral blood, sampled 28 days after the second AZD1222 dose. These receptor sequences come from an adult who received the AZD1222 COVID-19 vaccine.

The J gene is TRBJ1-1, the V gene TRBV18; D is ambiguous. V gave up 0 bases and J gave up 1 base, with 15 bases separating them. The CDR3 spans 17 residues. Germline CDR1 is KGHSH and CDR2 is LQKENI. CDR3 region: CASSPPGRGIGNTEAFF. The CDR3 nucleotides read TGTGCCAGCTCACCACCCGGGCGGGGAATCGGGAACACTGAAGCTTTCTTT.

V and J are TRBV11-1 and TRBJ1-6, with unresolved D. V lost 5 bases and J lost 7, with 15 bases in between. The CDR3 totals 15 residues. Germline lookup yields CDR1 SGHAT and CDR2 FQDESV (reference sequence). The CDR3 bases are TGTGCCAGCAGCCGAAGACGGGGAGCGAATTCACCCCTCCACTTT. Protein sequence: CASSRRRGANSPLHF. The whole variable domain, remainder taken from reference TRBV11-1 and TRBJ1-6, is EAEVAQSPRYKITEKSQAVAFWCDPISGHATLYWYRQILGQGPELLVQFQDESVVDDSQLPKDRFSAERLKGVDSTLKIQPAELGDSAMYLCASSRRRGANSPLHFGNGTRLTVT.

This clone was recorded only once. The genes are TRBV30 and TRBJ2-3; 14 nucleotides match TRBD2. The CDR3 loop spans 18 amino acids. Trimming took 1 base from V and 3 from J; bases not matched to a gene: 9. CDR1 is GTSNPN, CDR2 SVGIG, per germline (reference sequence). CDR3 sequence reads: CAWSGLAGGLDSTDTQYF. DNA for the CDR3: TGTGCCTGGAGTGGACTAGCGGGAGGGCTCGATTCTACAGATACGCAGTATTTT.

The chain recombines TRBV3-1 (or the pseudogene TRBV3-2) with TRBJ1-2, with a tentative D call TRBD1 (5 bases). The germline V gene has CDR1 LGHDT and CDR2 YNNKEL (reference sequence). CDR3 size: 15 residues. The V and J ends lost 1 base and 2 bases respectively, with 11 bases between them. The CDR3 loop reads CASSQGRALNYGYTF. The CDR3 region has the DNA TGTGCCAGCAGCCAAGGCAGGGCCCTCAACTATGGCTACACCTTC.

V is TRBV5-8 and J is TRBJ1-5; D not certain. This CDR3 is built from 16 residues. V was shortened by 1 base and J by 0 bases, with 11 bases between the two germline ends. Germline values: CDR1 SGHTS, CDR2 YDEGEE. In nucleotides, the CDR3 is TGTGCCAGCAGCTTGAGGCAGCCCGATAGCAATCAGCCCCAGCATTTT. It codes for CASSLRQPDSNQPQHF.

V gene TRBV7-2 combines with J gene TRBJ2-7, with D tentatively TRBD2 (5 bases). CDR1 is SGHTA, CDR2 FQGNSA, per germline. This CDR3 has 16 amino acids. Trimming took off 6 bases at V and 3 bases at J, with 21 bases between the two ends. For the CDR3, the DNA is TGTGCCAGCAGTCTAGGCGCAGGAGGCGGCCTCTACGAGCAGTACTTC. Translation: CASSLGAGGGLYEQYF.

This chain links TRBV3-1 (or the pseudogene TRBV3-2) with TRBJ2-5; 15 bases map to TRBD2. The CDR3 is 16 amino acids. V lost 3 bases to trimming and J lost 4 bases; unmatched junction nucleotides: 3. Germline V gives CDR1 LGHDT, CDR2 YNNKEL (reference sequence). Here the CDR3 DNA reads TGTGCCAGCAGCCACCGGACTAGCGGGAGGGGAGAGACCCAGTACTTC. Translating gives CASSHRTSGRGETQYF.

The CDR3 loop reads CASSDSGIFTYEQYF. For the CDR3, the DNA is TGTGCCAGCAGTGACTCGGGAATCTTCACCTACGAGCAGTACTTC. V gene TRBV6-4 combines with J gene TRBJ2-7; D is unclear. The CDR3 loop spans 15 amino acids. CDR1 is MRHNA and CDR2 is SNTAGT in the germline V gene. Between the trimmed V and J ends, which lost 0 bases and 2 bases, there was a span of 11 bases.

V is TRBV27 and J is TRBJ1-2; TRBD1 matches 9 bases. The V gene's germline CDR1 is MNHEY and CDR2 SMNVEV (reference sequence). This CDR3 has 16 amino acids. Unmatched junction bases numbered 11, after V lost 5 bases and J lost 4 bases. This CDR3 is CASSQALRDRAYGYTF. DNA for the CDR3: TGTGCCAGCAGTCAAGCTCTTAGGGACAGGGCCTATGGCTACACCTTC.

The chain is built from TRBV28 and TRBJ1-5; 9 bases fit TRBD1. The CDR3 has 15 amino acids. The germline V gene encodes CDR1 MDHEN and CDR2 SYDVKM. Unmatched junction bases numbered 7, after V lost 3 bases and J lost 7 bases. The CDR3: CASSLGQGYRQPQHF. The DNA for the CDR3 is TGTGCCAGCAGTTTGGGACAGGGTTATCGGCAGCCCCAGCATTTT.

This chain joins TRBV5-1 and TRBJ1-1, with D unresolved. V lost 4 bases, J lost 1 base, and 14 bases lay in between. Looked up from germline, CDR1 is SGHRS and CDR2 is YFSETQ. The CDR3 sequence is 15 residues long. The CDR3 bases are TGCGCCAGCAGCATACCGGGATCCGCGAACACTGAAGCTTTCTTT. Protein product: CASSIPGSANTEAFF.

CDR3 in amino acids: CASSLQGTGYEQYF. The CDR3 DNA sequence: TGCGCCAGCAGCTTACAGGGAACTGGCTACGAGCAGTACTTC. The chain uses TRBV5-1 and TRBJ2-7, with a possible D match to TRBD1 (6 bases). The V gene's germline CDR1 is SGHRS and CDR2 YFSETQ. Trimming pared 2 bases from V and 3 bases from J, leaving 12 bases between. CDR3 length: 14 residues.

This chain connects TRBV10-2 to TRBJ1-5, with D tentatively TRBD1 (5 bases). Germline V lookup: CDR1 WSHSY, CDR2 SAAADI. The CDR3 covers 14 residues. V lost 2 bases, J lost 5 bases, and 10 bases lay in between. CDR3 protein: CASSERGGYQPQHF. The DNA of the CDR3 is TGCGCCAGCAGTGAGAGGGGAGGCTATCAGCCCCAGCATTTT.

The chain combines TRBV3-1 (or the pseudogene TRBV3-2) with TRBJ2-3; TRBD1 might be the D (6 bases). In germline, CDR1 is LGHDT, CDR2 YNNKEL (reference sequence). Trimming shortened V by 3 bases and J by 3 bases, and 13 bases separated the two germline ends. The CDR3 consists of 15 residues. CDR3 amino acids: CASSQDRRRTDTQYF. The CDR3 nucleotides read TGTGCCAGCAGCCAGGACAGACGTAGGACAGATACGCAGTATTTT.

The rearrangement links TRBV14 to TRBJ1-1; the D is unclear. Germline loops: CDR1 SGHDN, CDR2 FVKESK. V was cut by 4 bases and J by 1 base, with 10 bases left in between. CDR3 length equals 14 residues. CDR3 in amino acids: CASSPRGRNTEAFF. The DNA of the CDR3 is TGTGCCAGCAGCCCCCGAGGGAGGAACACTGAAGCTTTCTTT.

The CDR3 bases are TGTGCCAGCAGCCAGGGGTTGAGCACCGGGGAGCTGTTTTTT. The encoded protein is CASSQGLSTGELFF. This chain connects TRBV11-3 to TRBJ2-2, with D possibly matching TRBD1 (6 bases). The V end lost 5 bases, the J end lost 4 bases, and 11 bases lay between the germline ends. In germline, CDR1 is SGHNT, CDR2 YENEEA. CDR3 length: 14 residues.

The rearrangement links TRBV7-2 to TRBJ2-7; no firm D call. The CDR3 is 15 amino acids. V was trimmed by 0 bases and J by 4 bases, leaving 13 bases between them. From germline, CDR1 is SGHTA and CDR2 FQGNSA. The CDR3 region is CASSLAVGFWYEQYF. As DNA, the CDR3 is TGTGCCAGCAGCTTAGCGGTAGGTTTTTGGTACGAGCAGTACTTC.

A note on this clone: This CDR3 is also generated by other DNA sequences in the sample. The rearrangement uses TRBV12-3 or TRBV12-4 and TRBJ1-5; D gene ambiguous. V was clipped by 3 bases and J by 4 bases, with 4 bases between them. The CDR3 sequence is 12 residues long. CDR3 in amino acids: CASSFGNQPQHF. The CDR3 nucleotides are TGTGCCAGCAGTTTCGGGAATCAGCCCCAGCATTTT.

In its sample, this clone was seen once. This chain connects TRBV30 to TRBJ2-2; D is uncertain. Germline V gene sequence: CDR1 GTSNPN, CDR2 SVGIG (reference sequence). The CDR3 loop spans 15 amino acids. V lost 4 bases and J lost 5, with 17 bases in between. The CDR3: CAWKRRTEWTGELFF. Here the CDR3 DNA reads TGTGCCTGGAAGAGAAGAACGGAATGGACCGGGGAGCTGTTTTTT. The full variable domain, in which reference TRBV30 and TRBJ2-2 provide the parts outside the CDR3, is SQTIHQWPATLVQPVGSPLSLECTVEGTSNPNLYWYRQAAGRGLQLLFYSVGIGQISSEVPQNLSASRPQDRQFILSSKKLLLSDSGFYLCAWKRRTEWTGELFFGEGSRLTVL.

V gene TRBV5-5 combines with J gene TRBJ2-3; 9 positions match TRBD2. Germline-derived CDR1 and CDR2 are SGHKS and YYEKEE (reference sequence). Trimming removed 0 bases from V and 0 bases from J; junction bases left unmatched: 8. The CDR3 covers 18 residues. The CDR3 region is CASSLDGGGEPSTDTQYF. The CDR3 coding sequence is TGTGCCAGCAGCTTGGATGGCGGGGGGGAACCTAGCACAGATACGCAGTATTTT.

V usage is TRBV29-1 and J usage is TRBJ2-1, with D unclear. The V end lost 6 bases, the J end lost 0 bases, and 12 bases lay between the germline ends. This CDR3 contains 14 residues. CDR1 is SQVTM and CDR2 is ANQGSEA in the germline V gene. In nucleotides, the CDR3 is TGCAGCGTCACAGATAACTTCTCCTACAATGAGCAGTTCTTC. Its protein product is CSVTDNFSYNEQFF.

This clone was picked up one time. The V and J genes are TRBV19 and TRBJ2-1; TRBD2 aligns across 10 bases. CDR3 length equals 15 residues. Trimming cost V 3 bases and J 7 bases; bases outside gene matches: 6. From germline, CDR1 is LNHDA and CDR2 SQIVND (reference sequence). In DNA form, the CDR3 reads TGTGCCAGTAGTATCTTAGCTAGCGGGAGAAATGAGCAGTTCTTC. It specifies CASSILASGRNEQFF.

The rearrangement uses TRBV27 and TRBJ1-1; D is possibly TRBD1 (6 bases). This CDR3 spans 15 amino acids. V was trimmed by 4 bases and J by 5 bases, leaving 17 bases between them. CDR1 is MNHEY and CDR2 is SMNVEV in the germline V gene (reference sequence). The CDR3 sequence is CASSSPGGLGTEAFF. DNA of the CDR3: TGTGCCAGCAGTTCCCCGGGGGGCCTCGGTACTGAAGCTTTCTTT.

The V and J genes are TRBV6-4 and TRBJ2-7; 8 nucleotides agree with TRBD1. Germline values: CDR1 MRHNA, CDR2 SNTAGT. The CDR3 contains 14 residues. V dropped 3 bases and J dropped 7; count of bases not matched to a gene: 8. CDR3 in DNA: TGTGCCAGCAGTGAAGGGACAGGTCCTGGAGAGCAGTACTTC. It translates to CASSEGTGPGEQYF.

This clone has just a few counts. This rearrangement joins TRBV7-2 to TRBJ1-2; 8 bases agree with TRBD1. V dropped 1 base and J dropped 2; count of bases not matched to a gene: 6. CDR1 is SGHTA and CDR2 is FQGNSA in the germline V gene. The CDR3 totals 16 residues. CDR3 bases: TGTGCCAGCAGCTTAGGGGGACAGGCTCAAAACTATGGCTACACCTTC. The encoded protein is CASSLGGQAQNYGYTF.

The V call is TRBV30, the J call TRBJ2-2, with 7 bases aligning to TRBD2. The CDR3 consists of 16 residues. The trim removed 0 bases at V and 3 bases at J, leaving 7 bases unmatched. Germline loops: CDR1 GTSNPN, CDR2 SVGIG (reference sequence). CDR3 region: CAWSVLGGRDTGELFF. The CDR3, as DNA: TGTGCCTGGAGTGTACTCGGCGGGAGAGACACCGGGGAGCTGTTTTTT.

The chain carries TRBV5-1 and TRBJ2-1; 12 bases align to TRBD1. V was pared by 0 bases and J by 10 bases, with 5 bases of the junction left unmatched. There are 15 residues in the CDR3. CDR1 and CDR2 from the germline V gene are SGHRS and YFSETQ. The CDR3 DNA sequence: TGCGCCAGCAGCTTGGAGGGACAGGGGGCGAGGGAGCAGTTCTTC. This gives the protein CASSLEGQGAREQFF.

The chain has TRBV18 and TRBJ1-4, with 7 positions matching TRBD1. V lost 6 bases to trimming and J lost 6 bases; unmatched junction nucleotides: 7. The CDR3 extends over 14 amino acids. Germline CDR1 reads KGHSH; CDR2 reads LQKENI. CDR3 nucleotide sequence: TGTGCCAGCTCGCTAACAGGGGATTATGAAAAACTGTTTTTT. Protein: CASSLTGDYEKLFF.

This clone was observed once. V usage is TRBV5-1 and J usage is TRBJ2-3, with 10 bases fitting TRBD2. The CDR3 has 16 amino acids. CDR1 is SGHRS and CDR2 is YFSETQ in the germline V gene. The J segment lost 2 bases and the V segment lost 4 bases, leaving 7 bases of the junction unmatched. The CDR3 nucleotides are TGCGCCAGCAGCCCAAGCGGGAGGGCCTCCACAGATACGCAGTATTTT. Translated: CASSPSGRASTDTQYF.

Sample share makes this clone medium-sized. The chain recombines TRBV12-5 with TRBJ1-1; D call uncertain. Deletions cut 1 base from V and 1 base from J, with 4 bases between. This CDR3 is 13 amino acids long. From germline, CDR1 is LGHNT and CDR2 FRNRAP. CDR3 nucleotide sequence: TGTGCTAGTGGTTTGGAGGGGAACACTGAAGCTTTCTTT. Translating it yields CASGLEGNTEAFF.

The CDR3 sequence is CASSIRQGEQPQHF. CDR3 DNA sequence: TGTGCCAGTAGTATACGACAGGGGGAACAGCCCCAGCATTTT. The V call is TRBV19, the J call TRBJ1-5; 9 positions agree with TRBD1. The CDR3 is made up of 14 amino acids. V shed 2 bases and J 7 bases; nucleotides not matched to a gene: 3. Germline assignment: CDR1 LNHDA and CDR2 SQIVND (reference sequence).